Detailed here is one T cell receptor beta chain. This sample was included in a study of response to subunit inactivated influenza vaccine. TCRdb used MiXCR to reprocess the RT-PCR reads, holding one entry per CDR3 protein. Of 400,000 to 650,000 distinct CDR3 sequences listed, more than 7% are singletons. The ends were cut back, 1 base at V and 4 bases at J, with 8 bases in the middle. Germline lookup yields CDR1 SQVTM and CDR2 ANQGSEA. This CDR3 has 13 residues. This clonotype was sampled from a man aged 45 to 70 who received an inactivated influenza vaccine. This specimen consisted of PBMCs from blood, obtained 23 months after vaccination. The chain combines TRBV29-1 with TRBJ2-1; D is possibly TRBD1 (6 bases). In nucleotides, the CDR3 is TGCAGCGTTGAAGGGACAGAATACAATGAGCAGTTCTTC. It specifies CSVEGTEYNEQFF.